This entry lists 12 T cell receptor beta chains sequenced from one sample in a study of T cell repertoires in cytomegalovirus infection. Using its own MiXCR run on the reads, TCRdb lists one record per CDR3 protein. In the table there are about 440,000 distinct CDR3 sequences, 31% of which are singletons. Sequences were obtained from PBMCs. Receptor source: a human donor in good health (CMV status not recorded). Some clones in this sample may be carry-over from other donors' samples.

This clonotype has just a few counts. The chain is built from TRBV5-1 and TRBJ2-1, with D maybe TRBD2 (6 bases). The V gene lost 0 bases and the J gene lost 1 base, with 11 bases spanning the gap. The germline V gene has CDR1 SGHRS and CDR2 YFSETQ. CDR3 length equals 16 residues. CDR3 residues: CASSLGSLASYNEQFF. In nucleotides, the CDR3 is TGCGCCAGCAGCTTGGGGTCGCTAGCGTCCTACAATGAGCAGTTCTTC.

The chain joins TRBV12-3 or TRBV12-4 to TRBJ1-6; D remains ambiguous. Trimming shortened V by 0 bases and J by 4 bases, and 7 bases separated the two germline ends. The CDR3 is made up of 15 amino acids. CDR3 amino acids: CASSLARQYNSPLHF. The CDR3 DNA reads as TGTGCCAGCAGTTTAGCGAGGCAGTATAATTCACCCCTCCACTTT.

With regard to this clonotype: This sequence may be a read error, since a much larger clone differs from it by one base. J is TRBJ2-5 and V is TRBV7-2, with TRBD1 matching 8 bases. Germline V CDR1 and CDR2: SGHTA, FQGNSA. CDR3 length: 15 amino acids. CDR3 in DNA: TGTGCCAGCAGCTTAGTCACAGGGGGATGGGGAACCCCGTACTTC. The encoded protein is CASSLVTGGWGTPYF.

This clonotype showed up many times. The gene calls are TRBV6-1 and TRBJ1-1; maybe TRBD1 (5 bases). The V and J ends lost 5 bases and 1 base respectively, with 14 bases between them. Germline CDR1 and CDR2: MNHNS and SASEGT. The CDR3 spans 15 residues. The CDR3 DNA reads as TGTGCCAGCAGTTCACCAGGACAAAAGAACACTGAAGCTTTCTTT. It encodes CASSSPGQKNTEAFF.

Many counts were recorded for this clonotype. The V gene is TRBV6-6, the J gene TRBJ2-7; TRBD1 aligns across 7 bases. The CDR3 has 16 amino acids. The V gene end was trimmed by 5 bases and the J gene end by 6 bases; junction bases not matched to a gene: 16. Germline-derived CDR1 and CDR2 are MNHNY and SVGAGI (reference sequence). The CDR3 coding sequence is TGTGCCAGCAGTACTCTATCACCGGGACAGAAAGCCGAGCAGTACTTC. The encoded protein is CASSTLSPGQKAEQYF.

The V call is TRBV20-1, the J call TRBJ1-1, with D possibly being TRBD1 (5 bases). The germline V gene has CDR1 DFQATT and CDR2 SNEGSKA (reference sequence). The CDR3 consists of 10 residues. V lost 6 bases and J lost 7, with 9 bases in between. The CDR3 is CSAATDEAFF. Written as DNA, the CDR3 is TGCAGTGCCGCGACAGATGAAGCTTTCTTT.

The rearrangement uses TRBV11-2 and TRBJ2-7; 7 bases agree with TRBD2. The V segment lost 4 bases and the J segment 3 bases; nucleotides outside the gene matches: 12. Germline V CDR1 and CDR2: SGHAT, FQNNGV. The CDR3 is 16 amino acids. The CDR3: CASSSLGWSGVYEQYF. CDR3 sequence (DNA): TGTGCCAGCAGCTCCCTGGGATGGAGCGGGGTCTACGAGCAGTACTTC.

The chain combines TRBV19 with TRBJ1-5; no clear D gene. Germline CDR1 reads LNHDA; CDR2 reads SQIVND (reference sequence). V lost 2 bases to trimming and J lost 1 base, with 9 bases between them. CDR3 size: 15 residues. DNA of the CDR3: TGTGCCAGTAGTATATCGGGAGGGAGCAATCAGCCCCAGCATTTT. Its translation: CASSISGGSNQPQHF.

Remarks on this clonotype: At one of its ends the junction is not consistent with the germline gene, which may arise from a read error. The chain is built from TRBV4-3 and TRBJ1-6; TRBD1 matches at 7 bases. The germline V gene has CDR1 LGHNA and CDR2 YSLEER. The CDR3 loop spans 15 amino acids. The CDR3 sequence: CSSRTGADSNSPLHF. The CDR3 region has the DNA TGCTCCAGCAGGACAGGCGCGGATAGTAATTCACCCCTCCACTTT.

The genes are TRBV12-3 or TRBV12-4 and TRBJ2-1, with 8 bases aligning to TRBD2. The CDR3 sequence is 15 residues long. V was clipped by 5 bases and J by 1 base; unmatched bases: 4. CDR3 amino acids: CASSQGLASYNEQFF. The CDR3, as DNA: TGTGCCAGCAGTCAAGGACTAGCTTCCTACAATGAGCAGTTCTTC.

This clonotype was counted many times. The gene calls are TRBV7-2 and TRBJ2-5; 7 bases agree with TRBD2. V shed 5 bases and J 2 bases; nucleotides not matched to a gene: 14. Germline-derived CDR1 and CDR2 are SGHTA and FQGNSA. The CDR3 totals 17 residues. The CDR3 is CASSPAAGVQQQETQYF. The CDR3 DNA follows: TGTGCCAGCAGCCCCGCCGCGGGGGTCCAGCAGCAAGAGACCCAGTACTTC.

This chain uses TRBV28 with TRBJ1-5, with D possibly being TRBD1 (6 bases). The CDR3 spans 14 residues. Trimming pared 7 bases from V and 6 bases from J, leaving 16 bases between. Germline assignment: CDR1 MDHEN and CDR2 SYDVKM. DNA for the CDR3: TGTGCCAGCACTCTCACAGGGAGAGGTCAGCCCCAGCATTTT. Protein: CASTLTGRGQPQHF.